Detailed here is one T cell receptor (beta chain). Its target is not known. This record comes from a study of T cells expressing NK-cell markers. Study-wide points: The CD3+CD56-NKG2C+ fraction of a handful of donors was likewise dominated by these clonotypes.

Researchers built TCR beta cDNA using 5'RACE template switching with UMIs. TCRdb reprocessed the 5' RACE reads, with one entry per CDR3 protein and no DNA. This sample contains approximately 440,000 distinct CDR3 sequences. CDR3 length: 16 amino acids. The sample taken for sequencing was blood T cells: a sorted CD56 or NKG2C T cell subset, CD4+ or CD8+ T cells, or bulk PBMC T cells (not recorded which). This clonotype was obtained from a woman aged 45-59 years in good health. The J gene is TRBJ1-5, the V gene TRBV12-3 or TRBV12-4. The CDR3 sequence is CASSFSRRPSDQPQHF.